The next 21 T cell receptor beta chains were all read from a single sample in a study of radiation and T cells in renal cell carcinoma. TCRdb's copy holds only in-frame clones and misses some; the assay was immunoSEQ multiplex PCR. Counted here are around 170,000 clones, roughly nine tenths occurring once; the ten biggest clones make up about 11%. Time point denoted: blood 4 weeks post-SBRT, at nephrectomy. As for treatment: 15 Gy SBRT to primary tumor, nephrectomy 4 weeks later. Sample: blood, taken from a patient whose treatment included radiotherapy and nephrectomy. The receptors were sampled from a woman in her forties or fifties with renal cell carcinoma.

This rearrangement joins TRBV5-1 to TRBJ2-3; no reliable D call. V gave up 0 bases and J gave up 2 bases, with 16 bases separating them. From germline, CDR1 is SGHRS and CDR2 YFSETQ. There are 17 residues in the CDR3. CDR3 sequence reads: CASSLVRQHLTTDTQYF. CDR3 coding DNA: TGCGCCAGCAGCTTGGTCAGGCAGCACCTAACCACAGATACGCAGTATTTT.

This clone appeared a single time. This chain connects TRBV5-1 to TRBJ2-1, with 10 bases fitting TRBD1. CDR3 length equals 18 residues. Trimming took 1 base from V and 9 from J; bases not matched to a gene: 16. Germline V lookup: CDR1 SGHRS, CDR2 YFSETQ. The CDR3 here is CASSLFQDGTGAGGEQFF. The CDR3 coding sequence is TGCGCCAGCAGCTTGTTCCAGGACGGGACAGGGGCGGGTGGTGAGCAGTTCTTC.

Comments on this clone: One junction end does not reproduce the germline sequence, and a read error may be involved. The gene calls are TRBV7-9 and TRBJ2-1; 12 nucleotides align to TRBD1. Germline CDR1 and CDR2: SEHNR and FQNEAQ (reference sequence). The CDR3 covers 14 residues. The CDR3 region has the DNA TGTGCCAGCAGCTTAGCGTTCGGGACAGGGGGCGAGGTCTTC. This sequence encodes CASSLAFGTGGEVF.

CDR3 bases: TGCGCCAGCAGCCAAGAAGCAGGGGGCTATCAGCCCCAGCATTTT. Translated: CASSQEAGGYQPQHF. The rearrangement joins TRBV4-3 to TRBJ1-5; TRBD1 matches at 8 bases. Germline CDR1 reads LGHNA; CDR2 reads YSLEER. The length of the CDR3 is 15 residues. The V gene end was trimmed by 0 bases and the J gene end by 5 bases; junction bases not matched to a gene: 3.

V gene TRBV2 combines with J gene TRBJ1-2, with TRBD1 as a possible D gene (5 bases). Germline V CDR1 and CDR2: SNHLY, FYNNEI. V shed 6 bases and J shed 4 bases, with 6 bases lying between them. The CDR3 extends over 11 amino acids. CDR3 protein: CASRQVYGYTF. CDR3 bases: TGTGCCAGCAGACAGGTCTATGGCTACACCTTC.

The J gene is TRBJ1-3, the V gene TRBV12-1. TRBV12-1 represents a pseudogene. The CDR3 has 16 residues. CDR3 nucleotides: TGTGCCAGCAAGGGGAGACCTCGAGGTTCTGGAAACACCATATATTTT. Protein product: CASKGRPRGSGNTIYF.

The chain links TRBV6-5 to TRBJ2-7; D may be TRBD1 (5 bases). This CDR3 comprises 13 residues. V was pared by 2 bases and J by 5 bases, with 10 bases between. Looked up from germline, CDR1 is MNHEY and CDR2 is SVGAGI. The CDR3 DNA is TGTGCCAGCAGTTACGGCAGGGCCCACGAGCAGTACTTC. Protein: CASSYGRAHEQYF.

The chain employs TRBV6-5 and TRBJ2-5; D remains ambiguous. Germline V gene lookup returns CDR1 MNHEY and CDR2 SVGAGI. CDR3 length: 15 amino acids. V dropped 5 bases and J dropped 4 bases, with 17 bases sitting between them. As DNA, the CDR3 is TGTGCCAGCAGTAGGTGGGCCACAGATGGAGAGACCCAGTACTTC. Protein sequence: CASSRWATDGETQYF.

The rearrangement uses TRBV6-6 and TRBJ2-3; D gene ambiguous. Per the germline V gene, CDR1 is MNHNY and CDR2 is SVGAGI (reference sequence). The ends were cut back, 5 bases at V and 1 base at J, with 10 bases in the middle. This CDR3 spans 14 amino acids. For the CDR3, the DNA is TGTGCCAGCAGTCAGTGGCTTGGCACAGATACGCAGTATTTT. Translated, it gives CASSQWLGTDTQYF.

This clone was observed a few times. The rearrangement uses TRBV6-5 and TRBJ1-1; 7 bases map to TRBD1. V lost 6 bases and J lost 4; bases outside the gene matches: 5. Germline V CDR1 and CDR2: MNHEY, SVGAGI. The CDR3 runs to 13 residues. The CDR3 here is CASRQGFGTEAFF. CDR3 coding DNA: TGTGCCAGCAGACAGGGGTTCGGCACTGAAGCTTTCTTT.

This chain joins TRBV5-4 and TRBJ1-1, with 10 bases that match TRBD1. Germline CDR1 and CDR2: SGHNT and YYREEE (reference sequence). The CDR3 is 16 residues long. Trimming took 2 bases from V and 3 from J; bases not matched to a gene: 7. As DNA, the CDR3 is TGTGCCAGCAGCTTCGGGACAGGGGATGAGTACACTGAAGCTTTCTTT. Translating it yields CASSFGTGDEYTEAFF.

As concerns this clone: At one end, the junction sequence differs from germline, possibly due to a read error. V is TRBV7-8 and J is TRBJ1-3, with D perhaps TRBD1 (5 bases). CDR3 size: 17 residues. Per the germline V gene, CDR1 is SGHVS and CDR2 is FQNEAQ. The DNA of the CDR3 is TGTGCCAGCAGCTCCCGTACCACAGGATTCTCTGGGAACACCATATATTTT. Protein product: CASSSRTTGFSGNTIYF.

V gene TRBV27 combines with J gene TRBJ2-7, with unresolved D. The CDR3 extends over 13 amino acids. Germline V lookup: CDR1 MNHEY, CDR2 SMNVEV (reference sequence). The V end was cut by 2 bases, the J end by 3 bases, with 8 bases between. This chain's CDR3 is CASSLITGYEQYF. The CDR3 DNA is TGTGCCAGCAGTTTAATCACTGGCTACGAGCAGTACTTC.

V usage is TRBV10-2 and J usage is TRBJ1-3; 8 bases are a match to TRBD1. CDR1 WSHSY and CDR2 SAAADI come from the germline V gene. This CDR3 contains 14 residues. J lost 2 bases, V lost 7 bases, and 4 bases had no gene match. This CDR3 reads CASNPGQAGNTIYF. The CDR3 coding sequence is TGCGCCAGCAACCCGGGACAGGCTGGAAACACCATATATTTT.

The rearrangement joins TRBV19 to TRBJ1-5; TRBD1 aligns across 9 bases. V was clipped by 4 bases and J by 8 bases; unmatched bases: 6. Germline-derived CDR1 and CDR2 are LNHDA and SQIVND (reference sequence). This CDR3 contains 14 residues. CDR3 sequence reads: CASSRLTGGEPQHF. The CDR3 DNA reads as TGTGCCAGTAGTAGATTGACAGGGGGAGAGCCCCAGCATTTT.

DNA for the CDR3: TGTGCCAGCACCAGCCGGGACTCCTCGACCATAGGCTACACCTTC. Amino acids: CASTSRDSSTIGYTF. The rearrangement links TRBV6-5 to TRBJ1-2; possibly TRBD1 for D (5 bases). V gave up 7 bases and J gave up 8 bases, with 23 bases separating them. In germline, CDR1 is MNHEY, CDR2 SVGAGI. The CDR3 has 15 residues.

Details on this clone: Other DNA sequences from this sample encode an identical CDR3 as well. The gene calls are TRBV11-2 and TRBJ2-7; no definite D call. CDR1 is SGHAT and CDR2 is FQNNGV in the germline V gene. V was cut by 1 base and J by 1 base, with 2 bases left in between. The CDR3 length is 12 residues. CDR3: CASSLGSYEQYF. For the CDR3, the DNA is TGTGCCAGCAGCTTAGGTTCCTACGAGCAGTACTTC.

V is TRBV4-3 and J is TRBJ2-7; 9 bases line up with TRBD1. The CDR3 has 15 residues. V lost 1 base, J lost 3 bases, and 4 bases stayed unmatched. CDR1 LGHNA and CDR2 YSLEER come from the germline V gene. CDR3 sequence (DNA): TGCGCCAGCAGCCAAGCGGGGACAGGGATCTACGAGCAGTACTTC. Translating gives CASSQAGTGIYEQYF.

The V call is TRBV5-1, the J call TRBJ2-1, with 11 bases that match TRBD1. The CDR3 is made up of 17 amino acids. The V segment lost 4 bases and the J segment 5 bases; nucleotides outside the gene matches: 11. Germline loops: CDR1 SGHRS, CDR2 YFSETQ. In DNA form, the CDR3 reads TGCGCCAGCAGCAAAGGACAGGGGGCTGGAATAAACAATGAGCAGTTCTTC. It encodes CASSKGQGAGINNEQFF.

This chain uses TRBV9 with TRBJ2-5; possibly TRBD1 for D (5 bases). V lost 1 base, J lost 3 bases, and 10 bases lay in between. CDR1 is SGDLS, CDR2 YYNGEE, per germline. The CDR3 extends over 14 amino acids. This chain's CDR3 is CASSVITGKETQYF. CDR3 nucleotides: TGTGCCAGCAGCGTAATAACAGGAAAAGAGACCCAGTACTTC.

Details on this clone: The same CDR3 can be traced to other DNA sequences in this sample. The CDR3 nucleotides read TGTGCCAGCAGCCTAGGGGGCTATGGCTACACCTTC. Protein: CASSLGGYGYTF. This chain uses TRBV7-9 with TRBJ1-2, with a weak D call TRBD1 (6 bases). Trimming removed 5 bases from V and 4 bases from J, with 8 bases in between. CDR3 length: 12 residues. From germline, CDR1 is SEHNR and CDR2 FQNEAQ (reference sequence).